The T cell receptor beta chain described here comes from a study of graft-versus-host responses after intestinal transplantation. Germline V CDR1 and CDR2: SEHNR, FQNEAQ (reference sequence). The CDR3 has 18 residues. V was clipped by 1 base and J by 0 bases, with 16 bases between them. General study findings and limits: Early post-transplant HvG declines showed an association with peak circulating GvH clone levels.

Note on this clone: Its antigen is unidentified.

Generated by immunoSEQ multiplex PCR, the TCRdb table keeps only in-frame clones and is missing some. The sample has over 15,000 clones; roughly 87% are singletons. The material sequenced was PBMCs, taken 14 days after transplant. The clonotype was recovered from a human patient who received an intestinal transplant, so some T cells may come from the graft donor. The rearrangement uses TRBV7-9 and TRBJ2-1; D is uncertain. The CDR3 loop is CASSLGDLGRSSYNEQFF. The CDR3 DNA reads TGTGCCAGCAGCTTAGGTGATCTCGGGCGGAGCTCCTACAATGAGCAGTTCTTC.